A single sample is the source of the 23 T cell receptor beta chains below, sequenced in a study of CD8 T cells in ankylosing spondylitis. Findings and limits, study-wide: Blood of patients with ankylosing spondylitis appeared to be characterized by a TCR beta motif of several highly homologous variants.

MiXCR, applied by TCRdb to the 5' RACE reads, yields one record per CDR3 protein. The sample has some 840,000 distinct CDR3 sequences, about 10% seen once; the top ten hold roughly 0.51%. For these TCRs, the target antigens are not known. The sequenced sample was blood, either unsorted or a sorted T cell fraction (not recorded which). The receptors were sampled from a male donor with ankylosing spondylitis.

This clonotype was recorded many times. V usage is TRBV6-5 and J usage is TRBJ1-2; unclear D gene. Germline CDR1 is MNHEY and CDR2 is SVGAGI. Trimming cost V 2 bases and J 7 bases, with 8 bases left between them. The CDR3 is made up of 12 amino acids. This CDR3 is CASSYGGGGYTF. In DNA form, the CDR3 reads TGTGCCAGCAGTTACGGCGGAGGTGGCTACACCTTC.

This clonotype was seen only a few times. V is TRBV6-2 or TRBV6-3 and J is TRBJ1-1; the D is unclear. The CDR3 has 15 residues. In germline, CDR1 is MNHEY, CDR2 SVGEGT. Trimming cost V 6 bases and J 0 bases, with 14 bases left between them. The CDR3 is CASSRIGRMNTEAFF. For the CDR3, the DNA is TGTGCCAGCAGCCGTATCGGACGGATGAACACTGAAGCTTTCTTT.

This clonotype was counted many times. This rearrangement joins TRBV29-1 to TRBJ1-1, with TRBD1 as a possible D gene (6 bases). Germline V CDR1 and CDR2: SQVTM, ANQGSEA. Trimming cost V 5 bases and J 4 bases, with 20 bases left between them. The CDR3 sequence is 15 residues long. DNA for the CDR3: TGCAGCGTTCAGAGGCAGGGGAGCCGGGTCACTGAAGCTTTCTTT. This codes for CSVQRQGSRVTEAFF.

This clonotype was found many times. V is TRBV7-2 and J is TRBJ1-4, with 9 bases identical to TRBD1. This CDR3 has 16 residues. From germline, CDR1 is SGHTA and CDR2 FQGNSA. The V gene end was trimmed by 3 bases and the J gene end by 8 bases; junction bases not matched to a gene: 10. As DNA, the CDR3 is TGTGCCAGCAGCTTGTTATCCGGGACAGGGTTGGAAAAACTGTTTTTT. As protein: CASSLLSGTGLEKLFF.

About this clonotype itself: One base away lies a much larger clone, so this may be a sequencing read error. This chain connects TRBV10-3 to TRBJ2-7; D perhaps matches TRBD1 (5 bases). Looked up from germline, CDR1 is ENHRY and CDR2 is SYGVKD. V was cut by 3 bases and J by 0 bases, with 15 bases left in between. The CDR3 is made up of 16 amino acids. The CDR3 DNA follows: TGTGCCATCAGTGAACATAGGATACAGGTCTCCTACGAGCAGTACTTC. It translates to CAISEHRIQVSYEQYF.

The CDR3 DNA reads TGTGCCAGCAGCAGGGACAGGGAGAGGGGCTACACCTTC. It translates to CASSRDRERGYTF. This rearrangement joins TRBV7-3 to TRBJ1-2, with 9 bases matching TRBD1. The length of the CDR3 is 13 residues. V lost 5 bases and J lost 8; bases outside the gene matches: 6. Germline CDR1 reads SGHTA; CDR2 reads FQGTGA. Together with reference TRBV7-3 and TRBJ1-2, the CDR3 gives the full variable domain: GAGVSQTPSNKVTEKGKYVELRCDPISGHTALYWYRQSLGQGPEFLIYFQGTGAADDSGLPNDRFFAVRPEGSVSTLKIQRTERGDSAVYLCASSRDRERGYTFGSGTRLTVV.

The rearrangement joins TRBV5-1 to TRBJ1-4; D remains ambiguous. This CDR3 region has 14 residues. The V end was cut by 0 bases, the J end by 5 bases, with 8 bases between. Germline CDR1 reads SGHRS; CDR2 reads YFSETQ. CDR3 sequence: CASSLVVGNEKLFF. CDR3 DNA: TGCGCCAGCAGCTTGGTAGTGGGGAATGAAAAACTGTTTTTT.

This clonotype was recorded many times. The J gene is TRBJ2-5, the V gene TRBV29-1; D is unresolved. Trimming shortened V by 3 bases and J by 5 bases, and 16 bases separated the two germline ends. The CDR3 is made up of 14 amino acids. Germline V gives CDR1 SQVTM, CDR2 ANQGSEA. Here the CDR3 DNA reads TGCAGCGTTGAGCGAAATGAGCACGGGGAGACCCAGTACTTC. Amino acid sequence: CSVERNEHGETQYF.

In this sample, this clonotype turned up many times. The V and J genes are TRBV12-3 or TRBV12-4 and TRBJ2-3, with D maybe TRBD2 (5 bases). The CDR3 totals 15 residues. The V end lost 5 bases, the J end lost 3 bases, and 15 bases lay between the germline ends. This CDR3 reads CASSRQAVDTDTQYF. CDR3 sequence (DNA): TGTGCCAGCAGTCGCCAAGCGGTAGATACAGATACGCAGTATTTT.

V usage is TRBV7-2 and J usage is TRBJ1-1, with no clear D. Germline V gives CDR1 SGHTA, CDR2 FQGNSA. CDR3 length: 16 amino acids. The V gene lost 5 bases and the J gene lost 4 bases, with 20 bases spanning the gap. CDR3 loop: CASSPQMVILGTEAFF. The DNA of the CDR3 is TGTGCCAGCAGCCCCCAAATGGTTATATTAGGCACTGAAGCTTTCTTT. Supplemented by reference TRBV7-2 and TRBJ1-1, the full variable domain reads GAGVSQSPSNKVTEKGKDVELRCDPISGHTALYWYRQSLGQGLEFLIYFQGNSAPDKSGLPSDRFSAERTGGSVSTLTIQRTQQEDSAVYLCASSPQMVILGTEAFFGQGTRLTVV.

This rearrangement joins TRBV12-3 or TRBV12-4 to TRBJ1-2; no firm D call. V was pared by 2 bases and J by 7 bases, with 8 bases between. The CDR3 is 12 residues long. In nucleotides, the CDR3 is TGTGCCAGCAGTTTATTGGCCTCTGGCTACACCTTC. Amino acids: CASSLLASGYTF.

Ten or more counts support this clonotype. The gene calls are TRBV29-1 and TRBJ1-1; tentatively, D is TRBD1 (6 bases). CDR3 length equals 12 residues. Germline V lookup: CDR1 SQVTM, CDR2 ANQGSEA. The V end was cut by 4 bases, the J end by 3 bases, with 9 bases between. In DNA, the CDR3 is TGCAGCGTTGTGAGGACAGACACTGAAGCTTTCTTT. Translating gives CSVVRTDTEAFF. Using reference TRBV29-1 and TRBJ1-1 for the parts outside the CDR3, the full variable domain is SAVISQKPSRDICQRGTSLTIQCQVDSQVTMMFWYRQQPGQSLTLIATANQGSEATYESGFVIDKFPISRPNLTFSTLTVSNMSPEDSSIYLCSVVRTDTEAFFGQGTRLTVV.

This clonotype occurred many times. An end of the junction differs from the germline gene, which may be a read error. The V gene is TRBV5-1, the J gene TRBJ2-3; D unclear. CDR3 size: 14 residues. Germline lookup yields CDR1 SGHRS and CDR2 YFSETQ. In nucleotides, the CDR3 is TGTGCCAGCAGCTTAGAACCTAGCACAGATACGCAGTATTTT. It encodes CASSLEPSTDTQYF.

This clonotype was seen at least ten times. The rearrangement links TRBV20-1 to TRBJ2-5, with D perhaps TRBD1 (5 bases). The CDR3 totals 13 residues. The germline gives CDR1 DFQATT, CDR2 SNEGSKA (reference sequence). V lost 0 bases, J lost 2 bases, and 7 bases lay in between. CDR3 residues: CSARDSGQETQYF. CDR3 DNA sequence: TGCAGTGCTAGAGATTCAGGGCAAGAGACCCAGTACTTC.

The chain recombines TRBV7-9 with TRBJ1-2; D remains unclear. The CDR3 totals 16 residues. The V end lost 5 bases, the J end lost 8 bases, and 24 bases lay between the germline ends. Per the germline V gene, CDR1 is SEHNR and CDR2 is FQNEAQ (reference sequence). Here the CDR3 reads CASSPSIASGLVGYTF. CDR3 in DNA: TGTGCCAGCAGCCCCTCGATCGCTTCGGGCCTCGTGGGCTACACCTTC.

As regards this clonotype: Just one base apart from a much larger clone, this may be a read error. In DNA, the CDR3 is TGCAGTGCTGGCAGGGGGAGCAGGCCCCAGCATTTT. Translating it yields CSAGRGSRPQHF. This chain joins TRBV20-1 and TRBJ1-5; 7 bases fit TRBD1. Germline trimming cut 5 bases from V and 9 bases from J; bases unmatched to any gene: 7. The length of the CDR3 is 12 residues. From germline, CDR1 is DFQATT and CDR2 SNEGSKA (reference sequence).

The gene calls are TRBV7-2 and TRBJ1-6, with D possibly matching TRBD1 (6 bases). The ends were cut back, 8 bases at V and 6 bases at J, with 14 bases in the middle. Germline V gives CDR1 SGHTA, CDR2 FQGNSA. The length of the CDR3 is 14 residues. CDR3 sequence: CASGPTGTNSPLHF. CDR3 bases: TGTGCCAGCGGACCTACAGGGACTAATTCACCCCTCCACTTT.

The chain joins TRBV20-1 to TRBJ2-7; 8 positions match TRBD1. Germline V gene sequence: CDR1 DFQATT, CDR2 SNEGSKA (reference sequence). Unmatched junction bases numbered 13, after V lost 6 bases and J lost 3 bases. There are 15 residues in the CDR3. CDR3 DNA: TGCAGTGCCATCGCTTATGAGACAGGGGTCTACGAGCAGTACTTC. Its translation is CSAIAYETGVYEQYF.

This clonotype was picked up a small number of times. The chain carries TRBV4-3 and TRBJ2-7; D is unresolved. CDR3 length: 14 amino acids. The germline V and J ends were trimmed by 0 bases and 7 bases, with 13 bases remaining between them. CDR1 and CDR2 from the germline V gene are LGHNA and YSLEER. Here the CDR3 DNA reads TGCGCCAGCAGCCAAGATGTCATAACGATAGAGCAGTACTTC. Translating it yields CASSQDVITIEQYF.

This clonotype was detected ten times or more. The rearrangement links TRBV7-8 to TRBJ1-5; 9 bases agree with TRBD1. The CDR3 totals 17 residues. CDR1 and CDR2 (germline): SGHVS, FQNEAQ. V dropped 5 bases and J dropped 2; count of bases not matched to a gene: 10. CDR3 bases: TGTGCCAGCAGCCGACGAACAGGGGGCCGAGGCAATCAGCCCCAGCATTTT. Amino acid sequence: CASSRRTGGRGNQPQHF.

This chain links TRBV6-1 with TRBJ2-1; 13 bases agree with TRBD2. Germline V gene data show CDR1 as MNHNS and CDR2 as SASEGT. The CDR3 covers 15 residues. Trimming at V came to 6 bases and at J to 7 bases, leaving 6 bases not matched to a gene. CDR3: CASSGLAGEINEQFF. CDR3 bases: TGTGCCAGCAGCGGACTAGCGGGGGAAATTAATGAGCAGTTCTTC.

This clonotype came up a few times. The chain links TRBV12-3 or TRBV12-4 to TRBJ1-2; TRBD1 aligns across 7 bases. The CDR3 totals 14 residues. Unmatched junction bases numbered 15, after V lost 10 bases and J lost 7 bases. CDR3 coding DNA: TGTGCCATCGGCCACGACAGGGCCTATTCTGGCTACACCTTC. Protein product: CAIGHDRAYSGYTF.

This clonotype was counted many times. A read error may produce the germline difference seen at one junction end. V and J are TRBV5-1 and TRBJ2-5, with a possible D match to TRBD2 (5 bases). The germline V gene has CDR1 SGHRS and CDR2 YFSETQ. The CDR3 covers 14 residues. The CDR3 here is CASSLVPGQETQYF. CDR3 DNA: TGTGCCAGCAGCTTGGTTCCGGGGCAAGAGACCCAGTACTTC.